A single T cell receptor beta chain is shown here with its context. This CDR3 region has 15 residues. From germline, CDR1 is SGDLS and CDR2 YYNGEE. The sample comes from a study of T cells expressing NK-cell markers. TCRdb reanalyzed the 5' RACE reads, giving one entry per CDR3 protein sequence and no DNA. The specimen's table records approximately 22,000 distinct CDR3 sequences. Sequencing used blood T cells: a sorted CD56 or NKG2C T cell subset, CD4+ or CD8+ T cells, or bulk PBMC T cells (not recorded which). This chain connects TRBV9 to TRBJ2-7; no DNA is available, so the TRBD1 call from TCRdb remains unchecked. This TCR was recovered from a man aged 18 to 70 in good health. The CDR3 is CASSVGTGIVYEQYF.